These T cell receptor beta chains were read from a single sample in a study of breast tumors, draining lymph nodes, adjacent tissues. TCRdb called the multiplex PCR reads again in MiXCR, with one record for every CDR3 protein. Counted here are about 35,000 distinct CDR3 sequences, 36% occurring once; the ten biggest clones make up 11%. The sample comprised breast tumor tissue. The receptors come from a female donor with breast cancer. Some clones in this sample may be carry-over from other donors' samples. CDR3s include the opening cysteine and the closing phenylalanine or tryptophan. Each record gives: clone size, V gene, D gene, J gene, CDR3 DNA, CDR3 protein. D genes are given only for firm matches. Only some rows state a clone size, as once, few, many or a class for expanded clones.

-	TRBV11-2	-	TRBJ2-1	TGTGCCAGCAGCGAGGGGGGCAGCTCCTACAATGAGCAGTCCTTC	CASSEGGSSYNEQSF
many	TRBV20-1	TRBD1	TRBJ2-1	TGCAGTGCCCTGGGGACAGGGGGCAATGAGCAGTTCTTC	CSALGTGGNEQFF
-	TRBV4-3	-	TRBJ2-4	TGCGCCAGCAGCCAAACTTACGGGCAGAGCGGGGCCAAAAACATTCAGTACTTC	CASSQTYGQSGAKNIQYF
-	TRBV27	TRBD2	TRBJ2-2	TGTGCCAGCAGCCCGGGACAGGGTCTAGCGGGAGGCACCGGGGAGCTGTTTTTT	CASSPGQGLAGGTGELFF
many	TRBV3-1	TRBD2	TRBJ2-7	TGTGCCAGCAGCCAAGAGGCGCTAGCGGGAGCGGGGCAGTACTTC	CASSQEALAGAGQYF
many	TRBV5-1	TRBD1	TRBJ2-5	TGCGCCAGCAGCCTTACAGGGGCCCAAGAGACCCAGTACTTC	CASSLTGAQETQYF
many	TRBV12-3/TRBV12-4	TRBD1	TRBJ2-7	TGTGCCAGCAGTTTAAGGACAGGCTACGAGCAGTACTTC	CASSLRTGYEQYF
-	TRBV30	-	TRBJ2-7	TGTGCCTGGAGTGAACCCCCGCGGTACGAGCAGTACTTC	CAWSEPPRYEQYF
-	TRBV5-8	TRBD2	TRBJ2-3	TGTGCCAGCAGCTTCGCCGGGACTAGGGTATGGGAGGAGTATTTT	CASSFAGTRVWEEYF
many	TRBV2	TRBD2	TRBJ2-5	TGTGCCAGCAGTGGGACTAGCGGACAAGAGACCCAGTACTTC	CASSGTSGQETQYF
few	TRBV5-4	-	TRBJ1-2	TGTGCCAGCAGCTTGGTCGGAGCCTCGGGTTATGGCTACACCTTC	CASSLVGASGYGYTF
-	TRBV7-3	TRBD2	TRBJ2-5	TGTGCCAGCAGCTTAACCGGTAGCGGGAGGAGAGAGACCCAGTACTTC	CASSLTGSGRRETQYF
many	TRBV6-6	-	TRBJ1-3	TGTGCCAGCAGCCCATATCTGGACAGCTCTGGAAACACCATATATTTT	CASSPYLDSSGNTIYF
many	TRBV2	-	TRBJ2-2	TGTGCCAGCACTTTTGCCGGGGAGCTGTTTTTT	CASTFAGELFF
many	TRBV7-9	-	TRBJ2-1	TGTGCCAGCAGCTTAGGGACATACAATGAGCAGTTCTTC	CASSLGTYNEQFF
once	TRBV12-3/TRBV12-4	-	TRBJ2-1	TGTGCCAGCAGTATCAGGGGGGGGATGCACAATGAGCAGTTCTTC	CASSIRGGMHNEQFF
-	TRBV5-6	-	TRBJ2-7	TGTGCCAGCAGCTTGTGGCAGGGGTGGGCCTACGAGCAGTACTTC	CASSLWQGWAYEQYF
many	TRBV10-1	TRBD2	TRBJ2-7	TGCGCCAGCAGCCCTAGCGGGGCCTACGAGCAGTACTTC	CASSPSGAYEQYF